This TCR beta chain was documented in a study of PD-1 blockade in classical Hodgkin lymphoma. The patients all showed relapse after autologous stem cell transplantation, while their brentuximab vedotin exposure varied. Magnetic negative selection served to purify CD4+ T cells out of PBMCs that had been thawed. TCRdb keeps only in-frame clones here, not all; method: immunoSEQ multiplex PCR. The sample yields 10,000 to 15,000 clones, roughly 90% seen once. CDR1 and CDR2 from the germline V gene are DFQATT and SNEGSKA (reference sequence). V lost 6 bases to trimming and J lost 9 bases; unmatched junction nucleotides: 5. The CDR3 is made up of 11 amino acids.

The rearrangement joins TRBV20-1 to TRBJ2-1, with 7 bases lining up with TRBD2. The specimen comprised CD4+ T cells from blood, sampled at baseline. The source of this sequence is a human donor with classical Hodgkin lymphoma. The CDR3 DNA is TGCAGTGCCCTTAGCGGGCCTGAGCAGTTCTTC. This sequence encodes CSALSGPEQFF.